Reported below is one T cell receptor beta chain. This entry belongs to a study of beta chain features in type 1 diabetes. In germline, CDR1 is SNHLY, CDR2 FYNNEI. The V and J ends lost 5 bases and 1 base, in that order; junction bases with no gene match: 4. The CDR3 sequence is 15 residues long. Every isolated RNA sample was fully reverse transcribed, so sequencing captured expressed TCRB transcripts. This table comes from immunoSEQ multiplex PCR, and its TCRdb copy is limited to in-frame clones, with some not included. This sample yields around 190,000 clones, of which 10% to 15% are seen a single time; 0.55% to 0.8% belongs to the top ten.

The sequencing sample was made of central memory CD4+ T cells from blood. The TCR comes from a woman younger than 30 in good health. The chain couples TRBV2 to TRBJ1-3; 8 bases fit TRBD1. The CDR3, as DNA: TGTGCCAGCAGTACTCAGGGGGCATCTGGAAACACCATATATTTT. Encoded protein: CASSTQGASGNTIYF.